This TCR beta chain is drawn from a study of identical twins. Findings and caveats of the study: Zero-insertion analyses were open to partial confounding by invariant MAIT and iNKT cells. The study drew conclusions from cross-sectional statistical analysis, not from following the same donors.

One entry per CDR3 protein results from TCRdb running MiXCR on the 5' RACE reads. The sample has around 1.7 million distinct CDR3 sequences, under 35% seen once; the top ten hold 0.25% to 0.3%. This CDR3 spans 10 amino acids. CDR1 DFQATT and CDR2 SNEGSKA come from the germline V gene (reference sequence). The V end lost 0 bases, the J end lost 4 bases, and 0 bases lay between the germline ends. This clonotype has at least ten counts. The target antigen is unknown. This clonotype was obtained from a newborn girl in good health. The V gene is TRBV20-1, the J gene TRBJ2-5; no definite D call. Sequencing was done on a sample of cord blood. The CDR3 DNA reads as TGCAGTGCTAGAGAAGAGACCCAGTACTTC. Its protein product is CSAREETQYF.